The 20 T cell receptor beta chains below were found in one sample sequenced in a study of T cell responses to AZD1222 COVID-19 vaccine. The assay was immunoSEQ multiplex PCR, and TCRdb's table has in-frame clones only and misses some. The data hold 200,000 or so clones, with roughly 92% observed a single time. Sequencing used peripheral blood, obtained on day 0 of AZD1222 vaccination. Receptors originate from an adult in good health.

The chain carries TRBV7-6 and TRBJ1-1, with D perhaps matching TRBD1 (6 bases). CDR1 SGHVS and CDR2 FNYEAQ come from the germline V gene. Trimming shortened V by 4 bases and J by 4 bases, and 16 bases separated the two germline ends. CDR3 size: 15 residues. CDR3 DNA sequence: TGTGCCAGCAGCTCCGGTACAGGGTCGGGCACTGAAGCTTTCTTT. This sequence encodes CASSSGTGSGTEAFF.

V and J are TRBV7-8 and TRBJ1-4, with a tentative D call TRBD1 (5 bases). Trimming shortened V by 2 bases and J by 0 bases, and 10 bases separated the two germline ends. The CDR3 contains 16 residues. Germline V gene lookup returns CDR1 SGHVS and CDR2 FQNEAQ. The CDR3 DNA follows: TGTGCCAGCAGCTTACAGCGGGGGGCAACTAATGAAAAACTGTTTTTT. Encoded protein: CASSLQRGATNEKLFF.

V and J are TRBV7-2 and TRBJ2-1, with 7 bases aligning to TRBD2. From germline, CDR1 is SGHTA and CDR2 FQGNSA. The trim removed 5 bases at V and 6 bases at J, leaving 7 bases unmatched. The CDR3 runs 14 residues. The CDR3 coding sequence is TGTGCCAGCAGCCTCTCTAGCGGTCCCAATGAGCAGTTCTTC. Translation: CASSLSSGPNEQFF.

This chain connects TRBV28 to TRBJ1-2, with 8 nucleotides matching TRBD1. The germline V gene encodes CDR1 MDHEN and CDR2 SYDVKM. J gave up 6 bases and V 3 bases, and 6 bases lay outside the gene matches. This CDR3 has 14 amino acids. The CDR3 is CASSFGQGSNGYTF. In nucleotides, the CDR3 is TGTGCCAGCAGTTTTGGACAGGGCTCGAATGGCTACACCTTC.

The gene calls are TRBV4-1 and TRBJ2-7; D may correspond to TRBD1 or TRBD2 (6 bases each). V was cut by 6 bases and J by 6 bases, with 18 bases left in between. Germline V gives CDR1 MGHRA, CDR2 YSYEKL. The CDR3 runs 14 residues. The CDR3 DNA reads as TGCGCCAGCAGTCCCGCTAGGGGGGTCCTCGAGCAGTACTTC. It yields the protein CASSPARGVLEQYF.

This clone was counted once. This rearrangement joins TRBV2 to TRBJ2-3; 9 nucleotides agree with TRBD1. V lost 5 bases, J lost 3 bases, and 6 bases stayed unmatched. This CDR3 comprises 15 residues. Germline CDR1 reads SNHLY; CDR2 reads FYNNEI. The CDR3 is CASSKDRGRTDTQYF. CDR3 nucleotide sequence: TGTGCCAGCAGTAAAGACAGGGGGAGGACAGATACGCAGTATTTT.

V usage is TRBV18 and J usage is TRBJ2-3; unclear D gene. Germline CDR1 KGHSH, CDR2 LQKENI. This CDR3 region has 12 residues. V was trimmed by 7 bases and J by 2 bases, leaving 7 bases between them. The CDR3 spells CASFSLTDTQYF. In DNA, the CDR3 is TGTGCCAGCTTTAGCCTCACAGATACGCAGTATTTT.

The genes are TRBV7-6 and TRBJ1-5; the D gene is possibly TRBD1 (5 bases). The CDR3 is 15 residues long. Trimming removed 1 base from V and 9 bases from J, with 16 bases in between. Germline lookup yields CDR1 SGHVS and CDR2 FNYEAQ. CDR3 residues: CASSLGSEGSGPQHF. CDR3 nucleotide sequence: TGTGCCAGCAGCTTAGGGTCCGAGGGGAGCGGGCCCCAGCATTTT.

The chain employs TRBV7-9 and TRBJ1-2; 8 bases match TRBD1. CDR3 length equals 15 residues. V was pared by 5 bases and J by 5 bases, with 10 bases of the junction left unmatched. Germline lookup yields CDR1 SEHNR and CDR2 FQNEAQ (reference sequence). The CDR3 spells CASSDLIRQGYGYTF. The CDR3 region has the DNA TGTGCCAGCAGCGATCTTATTAGACAGGGGTATGGCTACACCTTC.

The chain combines TRBV28 with TRBJ2-7; no definite D call. This CDR3 is built from 11 residues. V was pared by 4 bases and J by 0 bases, with 1 base between. Germline CDR1 and CDR2: MDHEN and SYDVKM. The CDR3 sequence is CASSYSYEQYV. The CDR3 region has the DNA TGTGCCAGCAGTTACTCCTACGAGCAGTACGTC.

As for this clone: One end of the junction does not line up with germline, which may come from a read error. The chain couples TRBV6-5 to TRBJ1-2, with D possibly TRBD1 on 5 matching bases. This CDR3 has 14 amino acids. The germline gives CDR1 MNHEY, CDR2 SVGAGI. CDR3 sequence (DNA): TGTGCCAGCAGTCACTCAGGGTCGGACTATGGCTACACCTTC. This sequence encodes CASSHSGSDYGYTF.

V gene TRBV19 combines with J gene TRBJ1-4; D is undetermined. The V end was cut by 7 bases, the J end by 5 bases, with 14 bases between. Germline assignment: CDR1 LNHDA and CDR2 SQIVND (reference sequence). CDR3 length: 14 amino acids. CDR3: CASTMGASNEKLFF. CDR3 DNA: TGTGCCAGTACTATGGGTGCGTCGAATGAAAAACTGTTTTTT.

The chain carries TRBV27 and TRBJ2-7, with D maybe TRBD2 (5 bases). The CDR3 has 14 amino acids. Trimming removed 0 bases at V and 1 base at J, with 7 bases between. Germline assignment: CDR1 MNHEY and CDR2 SMNVEV (reference sequence). The CDR3 nucleotides are TGTGCCAGCAGTTTATCGGGGAGATCCTACGAGCAGTACTTC. Its protein product is CASSLSGRSYEQYF.

The CDR3, as DNA: TGTGCCAGCAGCACTGGACGGATCACAGATACGCAGTATTTT. Protein product: CASSTGRITDTQYF. The J gene is TRBJ2-3, the V gene TRBV5-8; D gene ambiguous. Trimming shortened V by 4 bases and J by 2 bases, and 11 bases separated the two germline ends. The CDR3 has 14 residues. Germline loops: CDR1 SGHTS, CDR2 YDEGEE. The full variable domain, with the rest looked up from reference TRBV5-8 and TRBJ2-3, is EAGVTQSPTHLIKTRGQQATLRCSPISGHTSVYWYQQALGLGLQFLLWYDEGEERNRGNFPPRFSGRQFPNYSSELNVNALELEDSALYLCASSTGRITDTQYFGPGTRLTVL.

J is TRBJ1-1 and V is TRBV6-1; 8 positions agree with TRBD1. Germline CDR1 and CDR2: MNHNS and SASEGT. The J segment lost 4 bases and the V segment lost 0 bases, leaving 4 bases of the junction unmatched. This CDR3 has 15 amino acids. The CDR3 DNA reads as TGTGCCAGCAGTGAAGCCCCCGGACAGGGCACTGAAGCTTTCTTT. Its translation: CASSEAPGQGTEAFF.

CDR3 in amino acids: CASGGGARTEAFF. In DNA form, the CDR3 reads TGTGCCAGCGGAGGGGGCGCGAGGACTGAAGCTTTCTTT. The gene calls are TRBV28 and TRBJ1-1; 7 bases agree with TRBD1. After removal of 8 bases from V and 5 bases from J, the junction contained 8 bases not matched to a gene. The germline V gene has CDR1 MDHEN and CDR2 SYDVKM. This CDR3 is built from 13 residues.

This clone was detected once. V usage is TRBV7-9 and J usage is TRBJ2-1; D gene unclear. This CDR3 contains 12 residues. V lost 6 bases and J 9 bases, leaving 12 bases between the germline ends. Looked up from germline, CDR1 is SEHNR and CDR2 is FQNEAQ (reference sequence). The DNA of the CDR3 is TGTGCCAGCAGGGGCTTATCTCCTGAGCAGTTCTTC. Its translation: CASRGLSPEQFF.

The chain joins TRBV7-9 to TRBJ1-3; weak D call: TRBD1 (6 bases). Trimming removed 9 bases from V and 0 bases from J, with 15 bases in between. CDR1 and CDR2 from the germline V gene are SEHNR and FQNEAQ (reference sequence). The CDR3 length is 15 residues. CDR3 nucleotide sequence: TGTGCCAGTGACAGGCCGCCCACCTCTGGAAACACCATATATTTT. Its translation: CASDRPPTSGNTIYF.

V and J are TRBV5-1 and TRBJ1-1; D uncertain. Germline values: CDR1 SGHRS, CDR2 YFSETQ. CDR3 size: 14 residues. V was trimmed by 2 bases and J by 0 bases, leaving 8 bases between them. The CDR3 DNA follows: TGCGCCAGCAGCTTCGCCCTTATGAACACTGAAGCTTTCTTT. This codes for CASSFALMNTEAFF. Complete variable domain (other parts from reference TRBV5-1 and TRBJ1-1): KAGVTQTPRYLIKTRGQQVTLSCSPISGHRSVSWYQQTPGQGLQFLFEYFSETQRNKGNFPGRFSGRQFSNSRSEMNVSTLELGDSALYLCASSFALMNTEAFFGQGTRLTVV.

The V call is TRBV19, the J call TRBJ2-1; D is possibly TRBD2 (5 bases). The V end was cut by 4 bases, the J end by 2 bases, with 12 bases between. CDR3 size: 15 residues. Germline values: CDR1 LNHDA, CDR2 SQIVND (reference sequence). The CDR3 spells CASSKTTMTYNEQFF. As DNA, the CDR3 is TGTGCCAGTAGTAAGACGACTATGACCTACAATGAGCAGTTCTTC.